The rows below give T cell receptor beta chains drawn from one sample of a study of OX40 agonist ivuxolimab in advanced cancers. Only in-frame clones appear in the TCRdb table, and some are missing; sequencing was by immunoSEQ multiplex PCR. The data show 100,000 to 150,000 clones, with 90% seen just once and less than 1.1% held by the top ten. The sample was CD4+ or CD8+ T cells sorted from blood, taken in a trial of the OX40 agonist ivuxolimab. These receptors came from an adult with an advanced solid tumor such as melanoma, head and neck, liver or kidney cancer. CDR3s include the opening cysteine and the closing phenylalanine or tryptophan. Each record gives: CDR3 protein, CDR3 DNA, clone size, J gene, V gene, D gene. D genes are given only for firm matches. The listing skips clone size in some rows; elsewhere it reads once, few, many or a size class.

CDR3aa: CASSLVSGATYNEQFF; CDR3nt: TGCGCCAGCAGCTTGGTTTCGGGGGCGACCTACAATGAGCAGTTCTTC; abundance: NA; j_gene: TRBJ2-1; v_gene: TRBV5-1; d_gene: NA
CDR3aa: CASSVVSNWDEQFF; CDR3nt: TGTGCCAGCAGCGTTGTCTCCAACTGGGATGAGCAGTTCTTC; abundance: NA; j_gene: TRBJ2-1; v_gene: TRBV9; d_gene: NA
CDR3aa: CASSFRGPGPGIQYF; CDR3nt: TGTGCCAGCAGTTTCCGGGGTCCAGGCCCCGGCATTCAGTACTTC; abundance: NA; j_gene: TRBJ2-4; v_gene: TRBV28; d_gene: NA
CDR3aa: CASSLDRDQPQHF; CDR3nt: TGTGCCAGCAGCTTAGATAGGGATCAGCCCCAGCATTTT; abundance: NA; j_gene: TRBJ1-5; v_gene: TRBV11-2; d_gene: NA
CDR3aa: CASSEATRQYF; CDR3nt: TGTGCCAGCAGTGAAGCGACAAGGCAGTACTTC; abundance: few; j_gene: TRBJ2-7; v_gene: TRBV2; d_gene: NA
CDR3aa: CASSLGRGSTAEAFF; CDR3nt: TGTGCCAGCAGCTTAGGGCGGGGGAGCACCGCTGAAGCTTTCTTT; abundance: NA; j_gene: TRBJ1-1; v_gene: TRBV11-3; d_gene: NA
CDR3aa: CASSVRENIFIYF; CDR3nt: TGTGCCAGCAGTGTGCGGGAAAATATATTTATATATTTT; abundance: NA; j_gene: TRBJ1-3; v_gene: TRBV2; d_gene: NA
CDR3aa: CASSVGQRNTIVYNEQFF; CDR3nt: TGTGCCAGCAGCGTAGGACAGAGGAATACTATTGTCTACAATGAGCAGTTCTTC; abundance: NA; j_gene: TRBJ2-1; v_gene: TRBV9; d_gene: NA
CDR3aa: CAISRTSPGSSYNEQFF; CDR3nt: TGTGCCATCAGTCGGACTAGCCCAGGGAGTAGTTACAATGAGCAGTTCTTC; abundance: NA; j_gene: TRBJ2-1; v_gene: TRBV10-3; d_gene: TRBD2
CDR3aa: CASSSGRRQGAWGNTEAFF; CDR3nt: TGTGCCAGCAGTTCCGGACGAAGACAGGGGGCGTGGGGGAACACTGAAGCTTTCTTT; abundance: NA; j_gene: TRBJ1-1; v_gene: TRBV28; d_gene: TRBD1
CDR3aa: CASSTGRTWNTEAFF; CDR3nt: TGTGCCAGTAGTACCGGGCGGACTTGGAACACTGAAGCTTTCTTT; abundance: NA; j_gene: TRBJ1-1; v_gene: TRBV19; d_gene: NA
CDR3aa: CASSEVGQFANTGELFF; CDR3nt: TGTGCCAGCAGTGAAGTTGGACAGTTCGCGAACACCGGGGAGCTGTTTTTT; abundance: once; j_gene: TRBJ2-2; v_gene: TRBV25-1; d_gene: NA
CDR3aa: CASSFQQVDTGELFF; CDR3nt: TGTGCCAGCAGTTTTCAACAGGTGGACACCGGGGAGCTGTTTTTT; abundance: NA; j_gene: TRBJ2-2; v_gene: TRBV28; d_gene: NA
CDR3aa: CASILSGTGNANTGELFF; CDR3nt: TGTGCCAGCATTCTTTCCGGGACAGGTAACGCGAACACCGGGGAGCTGTTTTTT; abundance: NA; j_gene: TRBJ2-2; v_gene: TRBV28; d_gene: TRBD1
CDR3aa: CSATSGRAVSTDTQYF; CDR3nt: TGCAGCGCGACTAGCGGGAGAGCGGTTAGCACAGATACGCAGTATTTT; abundance: NA; j_gene: TRBJ2-3; v_gene: TRBV29-1; d_gene: TRBD2
CDR3aa: CASSLVGLAGGIDPQYF; CDR3nt: TGCGCCAGCAGCTTGGTGGGACTAGCGGGAGGAATTGATCCGCAGTATTTT; abundance: NA; j_gene: TRBJ2-3; v_gene: TRBV5-1; d_gene: TRBD2
CDR3aa: CASSERTPGQMQYF; CDR3nt: TGTGCCAGCAGTGAACGGACGCCGGGACAGATGCAGTATTTT; abundance: once; j_gene: TRBJ2-3; v_gene: TRBV2; d_gene: TRBD1
CDR3aa: CASSIQGSHEQYF; CDR3nt: TGTGCCAGTAGTATACAGGGGTCCCACGAGCAGTACTTC; abundance: NA; j_gene: TRBJ2-7; v_gene: TRBV19; d_gene: NA
CDR3aa: CASSALGGSAYEQYF; CDR3nt: TGTGCCAGCTCCGCTCTCGGGGGCTCCGCCTACGAGCAGTACTTC; abundance: NA; j_gene: TRBJ2-7; v_gene: TRBV5-4; d_gene: NA
CDR3aa: CASRIQGLLNTEAFF; CDR3nt: TGTGCCAGCAGAATACAGGGGCTATTGAACACTGAAGCTTTCTTT; abundance: NA; j_gene: TRBJ1-1; v_gene: TRBV28; d_gene: TRBD1
CDR3aa: CASSTGTVYNEQFF; CDR3nt: TGTGCCAGTAGCACCGGGACCGTCTACAATGAGCAGTTCTTC; abundance: once; j_gene: TRBJ2-1; v_gene: TRBV19; d_gene: NA
CDR3aa: CASSFGQGALYEQYF; CDR3nt: TGTGCCAGCAGTTTTGGACAGGGGGCGCTTTACGAGCAGTACTTC; abundance: NA; j_gene: TRBJ2-7; v_gene: TRBV28; d_gene: TRBD1
CDR3aa: CASSSGIRATEAFF; CDR3nt: TGTGCCAGCAGCTCAGGGATCCGGGCCACTGAAGCTTTCTTT; abundance: NA; j_gene: TRBJ1-1; v_gene: TRBV11-2; d_gene: NA
CDR3aa: CASSPRTSGRSNEQFF; CDR3nt: TGTGCCAGCAGTCCGAGGACTAGCGGGAGAAGCAATGAGCAGTTCTTC; abundance: NA; j_gene: TRBJ2-1; v_gene: TRBV6-6; d_gene: TRBD2
CDR3aa: CASSFHFPGGNQPQHF; CDR3nt: TGCGCCAGCAGTTTCCACTTCCCCGGAGGCAATCAGCCCCAGCATTTT; abundance: NA; j_gene: TRBJ1-5; v_gene: TRBV5-1; d_gene: NA
CDR3aa: CASSFRRLSTDTQYF; CDR3nt: TGTGCCAGCAGCTTTCGACGGTTAAGCACAGATACGCAGTATTTT; abundance: NA; j_gene: TRBJ2-3; v_gene: TRBV7-9; d_gene: NA
CDR3aa: CASSSGTGAYGYTF; CDR3nt: TGCGCCAGCAGCTCCGGGACAGGCGCCTATGGCTACACCTTC; abundance: NA; j_gene: TRBJ1-2; v_gene: TRBV5-1; d_gene: TRBD1
CDR3aa: CASGGGERDTQYF; CDR3nt: TGTGCCAGCGGGGGTGGGGAAAGAGATACGCAGTATTTT; abundance: NA; j_gene: TRBJ2-3; v_gene: TRBV25-1; d_gene: NA
CDR3aa: CASSYAGTSATYEQYF; CDR3nt: TGTGCCAGCAGTTACGCCGGGACTAGCGCCACCTACGAGCAGTACTTC; abundance: NA; j_gene: TRBJ2-7; v_gene: TRBV6-5; d_gene: TRBD2
CDR3aa: CASSVRGTSLTGELFF; CDR3nt: TGTGCCAGCAGCGTCCGTGGGACTAGCTTGACCGGGGAGCTGTTTTTT; abundance: NA; j_gene: TRBJ2-2; v_gene: TRBV9; d_gene: TRBD2
CDR3aa: CASSIWGGDTEAFF; CDR3nt: TGTGCCAGTAGTATTTGGGGGGGGGACACTGAAGCTTTCTTT; abundance: NA; j_gene: TRBJ1-1; v_gene: TRBV19; d_gene: NA
CDR3aa: CAWSLPNNEQFF; CDR3nt: TGTGCCTGGAGTCTCCCTAACAATGAGCAGTTCTTC; abundance: NA; j_gene: TRBJ2-1; v_gene: TRBV30; d_gene: NA
CDR3aa: CASSYGPGTDTQYF; CDR3nt: TGTGCCAGTAGTTACGGGCCGGGCACAGATACGCAGTATTTT; abundance: NA; j_gene: TRBJ2-3; v_gene: TRBV19; d_gene: NA
CDR3aa: CASSPPSGTSGSSYNEQFF; CDR3nt: TGTGCCAGCAGCCCGCCCTCCGGGACTAGCGGCAGCTCCTACAATGAGCAGTTCTTC; abundance: NA; j_gene: TRBJ2-1; v_gene: TRBV28; d_gene: TRBD2
CDR3aa: CASSLLTGQKNEKLFF; CDR3nt: TGTGCCAGCAGCTTGCTTACCGGACAGAAGAATGAAAAACTGTTTTTT; abundance: once; j_gene: TRBJ1-4; v_gene: TRBV11-3; d_gene: NA
CDR3aa: CASRDGGRGYGYTF; CDR3nt: TGTGCCAGCCGCGACGGCGGCAGGGGCTATGGCTACACCTTC; abundance: NA; j_gene: TRBJ1-2; v_gene: TRBV25-1; d_gene: NA
CDR3aa: CASSMLGTSGRKTYEQYF; CDR3nt: TGTGCCAGTAGTATGCTTGGGACTAGCGGGAGGAAAACCTACGAGCAGTACTTC; abundance: NA; j_gene: TRBJ2-7; v_gene: TRBV19; d_gene: TRBD2
CDR3aa: CASSPKYGQGDEQYF; CDR3nt: TGTGCCAGCAGCCCAAAATATGGACAGGGAGACGAGCAGTACTTC; abundance: NA; j_gene: TRBJ2-7; v_gene: TRBV7-9; d_gene: TRBD1
CDR3aa: CASSFPPRGGGANEQFF; CDR3nt: TGTGCCAGCAGTTTTCCCCCCCGGGGGGGAGGGGCCAATGAGCAGTTCTTC; abundance: once; j_gene: TRBJ2-1; v_gene: TRBV27; d_gene: TRBD2
CDR3aa: CASRIGTSGESEQYF; CDR3nt: TGTGCTAGCCGAATAGGGACTAGCGGAGAAAGCGAGCAGTACTTC; abundance: NA; j_gene: TRBJ2-7; v_gene: TRBV12-5; d_gene: TRBD2
CDR3aa: CARTGANVLTF; CDR3nt: TGTGCCAGAACAGGGGCCAACGTCCTGACTTTC; abundance: NA; j_gene: TRBJ2-6; v_gene: TRBV2; d_gene: NA
CDR3aa: CASSSWGPRSYEQYF; CDR3nt: TGTGCCAGCAGTTCGTGGGGACCCCGTTCCTACGAGCAGTACTTC; abundance: once; j_gene: TRBJ2-7; v_gene: TRBV27; d_gene: NA
CDR3aa: CASTPNRVGNQPQHF; CDR3nt: TGTGCCAGCACTCCCAACAGGGTCGGCAATCAGCCCCAGCATTTT; abundance: NA; j_gene: TRBJ1-5; v_gene: TRBV21-1; d_gene: NA
CDR3aa: CASSPYGAGIMNTEAFF; CDR3nt: TGTGCCAGCTCACCATATGGGGCGGGGATCATGAACACTGAAGCTTTCTTT; abundance: NA; j_gene: TRBJ1-1; v_gene: TRBV18; d_gene: NA
CDR3aa: CASSRGLAGGRHTGELFF; CDR3nt: TGTGCCAGTAGTAGGGGACTAGCGGGAGGCCGGCACACCGGGGAGCTGTTTTTT; abundance: once; j_gene: TRBJ2-2; v_gene: TRBV19; d_gene: TRBD2
CDR3aa: CASSHGLEQYF; CDR3nt: TGTGCCAGCAGCCACGGGCTCGAGCAGTACTTC; abundance: NA; j_gene: TRBJ2-7; v_gene: TRBV14; d_gene: NA
CDR3aa: CASSDSTTTQHF; CDR3nt: TGTGCCAGCAGTGATTCGACAACCACCCAGCATTTT; abundance: few; j_gene: TRBJ1-5; v_gene: TRBV2; d_gene: NA
CDR3aa: CASSAPRGGTYEQYF; CDR3nt: TGTGCCAGCAGTGCCCCCCGGGGGGGTACCTACGAGCAGTACTTC; abundance: NA; j_gene: TRBJ2-7; v_gene: TRBV27; d_gene: TRBD2
CDR3aa: CASSLMASQEPQHF; CDR3nt: TGTGCCAGCAGCTTAATGGCCAGTCAAGAACCCCAGCATTTT; abundance: NA; j_gene: TRBJ1-5; v_gene: TRBV7-3; d_gene: NA
CDR3aa: CATSRERAGGSPLHF; CDR3nt: TGTGCCACCAGCAGAGAGAGGGCGGGCGGTTCACCCCTCCACTTT; abundance: once; j_gene: TRBJ1-6; v_gene: TRBV15; d_gene: NA
CDR3aa: CASSSRDTPGDTQYF; CDR3nt: TGTGCCAGCAGCTCCCGGGACACCCCGGGGGATACGCAGTATTTT; abundance: NA; j_gene: TRBJ2-3; v_gene: TRBV13; d_gene: NA
CDR3aa: CASSWRGEETQYF; CDR3nt: TGTGCCAGCAGTTGGAGAGGGGAAGAGACCCAGTACTTC; abundance: NA; j_gene: TRBJ2-5; v_gene: TRBV25-1; d_gene: NA
CDR3aa: CASSLLTTPSYEQYF; CDR3nt: TGTGCCAGCAGCTTGTTGACTACTCCCTCCTACGAGCAGTACTTC; abundance: NA; j_gene: TRBJ2-7; v_gene: TRBV5-4; d_gene: NA
CDR3aa: CASSRTGTEGNTIYF; CDR3nt: TGTGCCAGCAGCCGCACCGGGACAGAAGGAAACACCATATATTTT; abundance: NA; j_gene: TRBJ1-3; v_gene: TRBV7-9; d_gene: TRBD1
CDR3aa: CASSLNRGEKLFF; CDR3nt: TGCGCCAGCAGCTTGAATCGTGGTGAAAAACTGTTTTTT; abundance: NA; j_gene: TRBJ1-4; v_gene: TRBV5-1; d_gene: NA
CDR3aa: CASSFPISGANVLTF; CDR3nt: TGTGCCAGCAGCTTTCCGATATCTGGGGCCAACGTCCTGACTTTC; abundance: NA; j_gene: TRBJ2-6; v_gene: TRBV7-9; d_gene: NA
CDR3aa: CASRGAGGPYTGELFF; CDR3nt: TGTGCCAGCAGGGGAGCGGGAGGGCCGTACACCGGGGAGCTGTTTTTT; abundance: NA; j_gene: TRBJ2-2; v_gene: TRBV2; d_gene: TRBD2
CDR3aa: CASSPGLNYNEQFF; CDR3nt: TGTGCCAGCAGCCCGGGACTGAACTACAATGAGCAGTTCTTC; abundance: NA; j_gene: TRBJ2-1; v_gene: TRBV7-2; d_gene: NA
CDR3aa: CASSQPGRGYEQYF; CDR3nt: TGCGCCAGCAGCCAGCCGGGACGGGGCTACGAGCAGTACTTC; abundance: once; j_gene: TRBJ2-7; v_gene: TRBV4-1; d_gene: NA
CDR3aa: CASSANAGGGYTF; CDR3nt: TGTGCCAGCAGCGCTAACGCGGGAGGTGGCTACACCTTC; abundance: NA; j_gene: TRBJ1-2; v_gene: TRBV7-3; d_gene: NA